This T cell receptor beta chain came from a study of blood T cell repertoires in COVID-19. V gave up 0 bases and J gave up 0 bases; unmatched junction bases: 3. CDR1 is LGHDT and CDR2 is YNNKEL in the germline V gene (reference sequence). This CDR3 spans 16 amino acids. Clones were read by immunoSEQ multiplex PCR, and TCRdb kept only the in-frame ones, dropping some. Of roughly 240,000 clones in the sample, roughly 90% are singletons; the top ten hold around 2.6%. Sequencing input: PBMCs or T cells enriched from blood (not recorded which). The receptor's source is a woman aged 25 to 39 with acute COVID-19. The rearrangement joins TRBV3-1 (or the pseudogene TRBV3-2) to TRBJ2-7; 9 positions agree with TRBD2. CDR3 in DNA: TGTGCCAGCAGCCAAGATGCTAGCGGGGACTCCTACGAGCAGTACTTC. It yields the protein CASSQDASGDSYEQYF.